This T cell receptor beta chain is from a study of CD4+ T cells in melanoma. Trimming removed 5 bases at V and 2 bases at J, with 4 bases between. CDR3 length equals 13 residues. Germline assignment: CDR1 SEHNR and CDR2 FQNEAQ (reference sequence). The assay was immunoSEQ multiplex PCR, and TCRdb's table has in-frame clones only and misses some. The sample carries over 45,000 clones, roughly 69% recorded once. Findings and limits, study-wide: Reportedly, melanoma neoantigen-specific CD4+ T cells showed varied differentiation states.

About this clone itself: Its antigen remains unknown.

Sequencing was carried out using tumor tissue. This clonotype was obtained from a human donor with melanoma. V is TRBV7-9 and J is TRBJ2-6; D is uncertain. The CDR3 DNA is TGTGCCAGCAGCAAGGCTGGGGCCAACGTCCTGACTTTC. Its translation: CASSKAGANVLTF.